The 21 T cell receptor beta chains given below trace back to one sample, sequenced in a study of cytomegalovirus exposure and HLA in healthy donors. The PCR used 60 Vbeta and 13 Jbeta primers. TCRdb's table, derived via immunoSEQ multiplex PCR, lists solely in-frame clones and lacks some. Its table records tens of thousands of clones. The sample was PBMCs. The receptors shown here come from a male donor in good health and CMV-seropositive.

This chain uses TRBV30 with TRBJ2-1, with TRBD2 matching over 7 bases. The CDR3 runs 13 residues. Germline CDR1 is GTSNPN and CDR2 is SVGIG (reference sequence). V shed 2 bases and J 10 bases; nucleotides not matched to a gene: 8. For the CDR3, the DNA is TGTGCCTGGAGTCTCGGACCGGGGGGAGAGCAGTTCTTC. It specifies CAWSLGPGGEQFF.

The chain links TRBV4-2 to TRBJ1-6, with 7 bases fitting TRBD1. Trimming at V came to 2 bases and at J to 10 bases, leaving 8 bases not matched to a gene. The CDR3 is 15 amino acids. CDR1 is LGHNA and CDR2 is YNFKEQ in the germline V gene. This CDR3 reads CASSQPGQEESPLHF. The CDR3 DNA follows: TGTGCCAGCAGCCAACCCGGACAGGAGGAGTCACCCCTCCACTTT.

The J gene is TRBJ2-5, the V gene TRBV4-1, with 7 positions matching TRBD1. J was trimmed by 6 bases and V by 4 bases; bases with no gene match: 8. The CDR3 extends over 14 amino acids. Germline assignment: CDR1 MGHRA and CDR2 YSYEKL. The CDR3 DNA reads as TGCGCCAGCAGCCGAGACAGGGTGGATCAGACCCAGTACTTC. It specifies CASSRDRVDQTQYF.

The chain has TRBV30 and TRBJ1-5, with D possibly being TRBD1 (6 bases). V dropped 0 bases and J dropped 0 bases, with 12 bases sitting between them. Germline V gives CDR1 GTSNPN, CDR2 SVGIG (reference sequence). This CDR3 has 16 residues. Here the CDR3 DNA reads TGTGCCTGGAGTGTACGGGACACCTATAGCAATCAGCCCCAGCATTTT. Translating gives CAWSVRDTYSNQPQHF.

The chain combines TRBV6-1 with TRBJ1-1, with D possibly matching TRBD1 (5 bases). This CDR3 spans 14 amino acids. V shed 3 bases and J shed 6 bases, with 14 bases lying between them. The germline V gene has CDR1 MNHNS and CDR2 SASEGT. DNA for the CDR3: TGTGCCAGCAGTGAGCATGTTTGGGGGGCTGAAGCTTTCTTT. Protein sequence: CASSEHVWGAEAFF.

This chain connects TRBV6-6 to TRBJ2-2; D might be TRBD2 (5 bases). Germline CDR1 reads MNHNY; CDR2 reads SVGAGI (reference sequence). The CDR3 totals 15 residues. Trimming stripped 5 bases from V and 5 bases from J, with 15 bases between. The DNA of the CDR3 is TGTGCCAGCAGTCCCGTAGGGAGAGGGACCGGGGAGCTGTTTTTT. Its translation: CASSPVGRGTGELFF.

The chain carries TRBV6-1 and TRBJ1-6; the D is unclear. The CDR3 extends over 12 amino acids. V lost 2 bases and J 10 bases, leaving 6 bases between the germline ends. CDR1 MNHNS and CDR2 SASEGT come from the germline V gene. In DNA form, the CDR3 reads TGTGCCAGCAGTGAATTAGCCTCACCCCTCCACTTT. Its protein is CASSELASPLHF.

The V call is TRBV30, the J call TRBJ1-4; a weak D match, TRBD1 (5 bases). This CDR3 is 14 amino acids long. V shed 2 bases and J shed 7 bases, with 14 bases lying between them. Germline-derived CDR1 and CDR2 are GTSNPN and SVGIG (reference sequence). The CDR3 loop reads CAWSKNGGSEKLFF. Here the CDR3 DNA reads TGTGCCTGGAGTAAGAACGGGGGTAGTGAAAAACTGTTTTTT. The entire variable domain, with the rest obtained from reference TRBV30 and TRBJ1-4, is as follows: SQTIHQWPATLVQPVGSPLSLECTVEGTSNPNLYWYRQAAGRGLQLLFYSVGIGQISSEVPQNLSASRPQDRQFILSSKKLLLSDSGFYLCAWSKNGGSEKLFFGSGTQLSVL.

The J gene is TRBJ2-2, the V gene TRBV6-1, with D hard to call. CDR3 length equals 12 residues. Germline V gene lookup returns CDR1 MNHNS and CDR2 SASEGT. V was cut by 0 bases and J by 9 bases, with 5 bases left in between. CDR3 in amino acids: CASSEAIRELFF. The CDR3 DNA follows: TGTGCCAGCAGTGAAGCCATTCGGGAGCTGTTTTTT.

The chain uses TRBV19 and TRBJ1-4; no definite D call. Germline lookup yields CDR1 LNHDA and CDR2 SQIVND (reference sequence). Deletions cut 5 bases from V and 8 bases from J, with 6 bases between. The CDR3 runs 11 residues. In DNA form, the CDR3 reads TGTGCCAGTAGTCTCAGGGAAAAACTGTTTTTT. Translated: CASSLREKLFF.

The chain combines TRBV7-9 with TRBJ2-7; D is unresolved. Trimming removed 7 bases from V and 3 bases from J, with 10 bases in between. This CDR3 has 12 residues. CDR1 is SEHNR, CDR2 FQNEAQ, per germline (reference sequence). CDR3 region: CASTRFGYEQYF. In nucleotides, the CDR3 is TGTGCCAGCACCAGGTTTGGCTACGAGCAGTACTTC.

A remark on this clone: The germline gene is not matched at one end of the junction; a read error may be the cause. The chain links TRBV7-2 to TRBJ2-7; D is undetermined. The germline gives CDR1 SGHTA, CDR2 FQGNSA. This CDR3 comprises 12 residues. The CDR3 loop reads CASSLGAYEQYF. CDR3 nucleotides: TGTGCCAGCAGTTTAGGCGCCTACGAGCAGTACTTC.

CDR3 residues: CASSSLGQGNTEAFF. As DNA, the CDR3 is TGCGCCAGCAGCTCCCTGGGACAGGGGAACACTGAAGCTTTCTTT. The chain employs TRBV5-1 and TRBJ1-1, with TRBD1 matching over 9 bases. V lost 3 bases, J lost 1 base, and 4 bases stayed unmatched. The CDR3 contains 15 residues. Per germline, CDR1 SGHRS and CDR2 YFSETQ.

The rearrangement links TRBV18 to TRBJ1-1, with no clear D. Deletions cut 6 bases from V and 7 bases from J, with 15 bases between. The CDR3 has 13 amino acids. Germline CDR1 is KGHSH and CDR2 is LQKENI. CDR3 region: CASSPTPAREAFF. The CDR3 nucleotides are TGTGCCAGCTCCCCCACTCCCGCCCGTGAAGCTTTCTTT.

The chain employs TRBV6-6 and TRBJ2-5; 10 bases fit TRBD1. Looked up from germline, CDR1 is MNHNY and CDR2 is SVGAGI (reference sequence). J was trimmed by 4 bases and V by 0 bases; bases with no gene match: 2. The CDR3 totals 15 residues. The CDR3 coding sequence is TGTGCCAGCAGTTACTCGACAGGGGGCCGAGAGACCCAGTACTTC. Translation gives CASSYSTGGRETQYF.

The V call is TRBV6-5, the J call TRBJ2-7, with D possibly TRBD1 on 6 matching bases. This CDR3 comprises 15 residues. The germline gives CDR1 MNHEY, CDR2 SVGAGI. V dropped 5 bases and J dropped 2 bases, with 16 bases sitting between them. The CDR3 DNA sequence: TGTGCCAGCAGTCTCCCTGGGACAAGAACCTACGAGCAGTACTTC. This gives the protein CASSLPGTRTYEQYF.

The CDR3 region has the DNA TGTGCCAGCAGCTCCGGGACAGGCGCTGGAAACACCATATATTTT. Residues: CASSSGTGAGNTIYF. The chain is built from TRBV11-2 and TRBJ1-3; TRBD1 matches at 8 bases. J gave up 2 bases and V 4 bases, and 4 bases lay outside the gene matches. This CDR3 has 15 residues. Germline lookup yields CDR1 SGHAT and CDR2 FQNNGV.

The rearrangement uses TRBV29-1 and TRBJ1-1; TRBD1 might be the D (5 bases). CDR1 SQVTM and CDR2 ANQGSEA come from the germline V gene. This CDR3 is built from 13 residues. V lost 1 base, J lost 3 bases, and 9 bases lay in between. CDR3 loop: CSVEAGLDTEAFF. The DNA for the CDR3 is TGCAGCGTTGAAGCAGGGCTTGACACTGAAGCTTTCTTT.

V is TRBV29-1 and J is TRBJ1-2; 7 positions agree with TRBD1. The CDR3 is 16 residues long. The J segment lost 5 bases and the V segment lost 4 bases, leaving 16 bases of the junction unmatched. The germline V gene encodes CDR1 SQVTM and CDR2 ANQGSEA. The CDR3 sequence is CSVAGTVVPPSYGYTF. The CDR3 DNA is TGCAGCGTTGCCGGGACAGTCGTTCCCCCGTCGTATGGCTACACCTTC.

In nucleotides, the CDR3 is TGTGCCAGCAGCGTATCAGGGGACAGAGAGCAGTACTTC. It codes for CASSVSGDREQYF. J is TRBJ2-7 and V is TRBV9; 7 positions match TRBD1. The CDR3 spans 13 residues. Trimming cost V 1 base and J 7 bases; bases outside gene matches: 5. The germline V gene encodes CDR1 SGDLS and CDR2 YYNGEE.

The chain joins TRBV5-1 to TRBJ1-2, with 7 nucleotides matching TRBD1. Germline V gene sequence: CDR1 SGHRS, CDR2 YFSETQ. Unmatched junction bases numbered 9, after V lost 0 bases and J lost 4 bases. The CDR3 is made up of 16 amino acids. Here the CDR3 DNA reads TGCGCCAGCAGCTTGGGGGCCCACCGGGACAGCTATGGCTACACCTTC. Its protein is CASSLGAHRDSYGYTF.